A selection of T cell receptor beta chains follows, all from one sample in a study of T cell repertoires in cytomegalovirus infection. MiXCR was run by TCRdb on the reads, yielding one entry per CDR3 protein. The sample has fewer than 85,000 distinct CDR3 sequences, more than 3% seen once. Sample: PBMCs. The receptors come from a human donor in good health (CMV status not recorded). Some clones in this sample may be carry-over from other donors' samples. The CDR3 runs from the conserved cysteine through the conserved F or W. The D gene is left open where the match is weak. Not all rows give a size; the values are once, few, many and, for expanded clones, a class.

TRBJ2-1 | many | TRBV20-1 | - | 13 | CSATRVSDHEQFF | TGCAGTGCTACGAGGGTTTCCGACCATGAGCAGTTCTTC
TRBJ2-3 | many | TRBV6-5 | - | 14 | CASSLGDSTDTQYF | TGTGCCAGCAGTTTGGGAGACAGCACAGATACGCAGTATTTT
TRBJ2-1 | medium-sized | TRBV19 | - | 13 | CASSVDRFNEQFF | TGTGCCAGTAGTGTCGACAGATTCAATGAGCAGTTCTTC
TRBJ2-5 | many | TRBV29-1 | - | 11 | CSVEGEETQYF | TGCAGCGTTGAAGGTGAAGAGACCCAGTACTTC
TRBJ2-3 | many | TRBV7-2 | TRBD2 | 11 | CASSDRTRQYF | TGTGCCAGCAGCGACCGGACTAGACAGTATTTT
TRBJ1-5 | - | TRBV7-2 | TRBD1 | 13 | CTSSQQGGQPQHF | TGTACCAGCAGCCAACAGGGGGGACAGCCCCAGCATTTT
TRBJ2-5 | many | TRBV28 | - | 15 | CASSPAGQSQETQYF | TGTGCCAGCAGCCCGGCCGGACAGTCCCAAGAGACCCAGTACTTC
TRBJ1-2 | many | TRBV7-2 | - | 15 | CASSLGATPGYGYTF | TGTGCCAGCAGCTTAGGAGCTACTCCGGGCTATGGCTACACCTTC
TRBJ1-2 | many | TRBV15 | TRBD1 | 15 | CATSRAVGQHYGYTF | TGTGCCACCAGCAGAGCTGTGGGACAGCACTATGGCTACACCTTC
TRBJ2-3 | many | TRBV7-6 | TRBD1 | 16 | CASSFFGQGGGDTQYF | TGTGCCAGCAGCTTCTTCGGACAGGGGGGGGGAGATACGCAGTATTTT
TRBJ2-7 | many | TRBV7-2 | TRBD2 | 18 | CASSPKRLAGRDSYEQYF | TGTGCCAGCAGCCCCAAGAGACTAGCGGGGAGGGACTCCTACGAGCAGTACTTC
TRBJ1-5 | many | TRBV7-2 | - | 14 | CASSSQVGDQPQHF | TGTGCCAGCAGCTCCCAGGTGGGCGATCAGCCCCAGCATTTT
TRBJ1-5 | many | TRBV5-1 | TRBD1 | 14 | CASSLEGQNQPQHF | TGCGCCAGCAGCTTGGAGGGACAGAATCAGCCCCAGCATTTT
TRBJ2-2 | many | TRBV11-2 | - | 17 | CASTTLRGVVETGELFF | TGTGCCAGCACCACATTGAGAGGGGTTGTTGAGACCGGGGAGCTGTTTTTT
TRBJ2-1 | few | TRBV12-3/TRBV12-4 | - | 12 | CASSLWVNEQFF | TGTGCCAGCAGTTTATGGGTCAATGAGCAGTTCTTC
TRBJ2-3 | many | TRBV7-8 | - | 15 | CASSLPPGNTDTQYF | TGTGCCAGCAGCTTACCACCCGGTAACACAGATACGCAGTATTTT
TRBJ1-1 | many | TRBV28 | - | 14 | CASPPRQGRAEAFF | TGTGCCAGCCCCCCCCGGCAGGGGAGGGCTGAAGCTTTCTTT
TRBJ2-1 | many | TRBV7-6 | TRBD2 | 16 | CASSLESGLGTNEQFF | TGTGCCAGCAGCTTAGAATCGGGACTAGGGACTAATGAGCAGTTCTTC